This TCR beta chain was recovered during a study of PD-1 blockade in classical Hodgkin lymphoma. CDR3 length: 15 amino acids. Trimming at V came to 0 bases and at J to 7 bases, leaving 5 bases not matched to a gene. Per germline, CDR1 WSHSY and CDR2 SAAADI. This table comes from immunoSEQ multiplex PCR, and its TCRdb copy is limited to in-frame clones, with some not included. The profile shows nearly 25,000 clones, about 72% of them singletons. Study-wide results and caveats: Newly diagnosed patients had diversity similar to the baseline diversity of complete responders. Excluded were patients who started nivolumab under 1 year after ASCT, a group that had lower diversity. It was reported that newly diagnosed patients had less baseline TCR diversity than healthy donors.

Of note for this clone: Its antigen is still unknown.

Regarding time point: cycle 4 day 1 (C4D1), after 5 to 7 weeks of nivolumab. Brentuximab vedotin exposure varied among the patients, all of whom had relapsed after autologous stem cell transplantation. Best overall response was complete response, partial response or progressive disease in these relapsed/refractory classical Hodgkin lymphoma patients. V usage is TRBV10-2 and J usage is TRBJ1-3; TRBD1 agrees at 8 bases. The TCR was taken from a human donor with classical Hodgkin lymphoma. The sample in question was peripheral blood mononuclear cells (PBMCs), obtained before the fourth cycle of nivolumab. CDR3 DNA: TGCGCCAGCAGTGAGTCCGACAGGGGTTGGAACACCATATATTTT. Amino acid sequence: CASSESDRGWNTIYF.